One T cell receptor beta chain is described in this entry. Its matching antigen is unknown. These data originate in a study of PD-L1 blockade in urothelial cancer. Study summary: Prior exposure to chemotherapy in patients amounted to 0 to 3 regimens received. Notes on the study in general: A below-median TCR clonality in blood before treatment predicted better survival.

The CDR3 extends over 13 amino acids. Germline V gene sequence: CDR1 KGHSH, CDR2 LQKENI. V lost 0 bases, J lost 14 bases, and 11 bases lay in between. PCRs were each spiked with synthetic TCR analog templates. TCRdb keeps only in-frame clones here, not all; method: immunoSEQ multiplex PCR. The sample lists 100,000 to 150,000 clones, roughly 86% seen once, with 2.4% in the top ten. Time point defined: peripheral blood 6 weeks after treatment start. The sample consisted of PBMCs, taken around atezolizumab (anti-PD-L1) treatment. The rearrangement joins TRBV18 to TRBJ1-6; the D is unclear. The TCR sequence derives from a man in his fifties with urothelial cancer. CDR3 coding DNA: TGTGCCAGCTCACCACCTACCGCCCGGTCCCTCCACTTT. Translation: CASSPPTARSLHF. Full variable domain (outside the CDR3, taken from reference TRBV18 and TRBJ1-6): NAGVMQNPRHLVRRRGQEARLRCSPMKGHSHVYWYRQLPEEGLKFMVYLQKENIIDESGMPKERFSAEFPKEGPSILRIQQVVRGDSAAYFCASSPPTARSLHFGNGTRLTVT.